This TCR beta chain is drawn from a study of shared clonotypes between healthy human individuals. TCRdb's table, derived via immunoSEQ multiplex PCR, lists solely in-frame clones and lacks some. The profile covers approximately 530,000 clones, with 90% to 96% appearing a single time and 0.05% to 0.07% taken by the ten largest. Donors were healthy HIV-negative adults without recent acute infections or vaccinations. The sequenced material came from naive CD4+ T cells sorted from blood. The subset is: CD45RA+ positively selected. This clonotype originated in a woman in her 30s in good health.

The DNA of the CDR3 is TGTGCCAGTAGTATAAGGTTCAACCACTACGAGCAGTACTTC. Translated: CASSIRFNHYEQYF. The gene calls are TRBV19 and TRBJ2-5; D is unresolved. The J call could be wrong; TRBJ2-7 is a better fit for the DNA end. Germline V gene lookup returns CDR1 LNHDA and CDR2 SQIVND (reference sequence). This CDR3 is built from 14 residues.